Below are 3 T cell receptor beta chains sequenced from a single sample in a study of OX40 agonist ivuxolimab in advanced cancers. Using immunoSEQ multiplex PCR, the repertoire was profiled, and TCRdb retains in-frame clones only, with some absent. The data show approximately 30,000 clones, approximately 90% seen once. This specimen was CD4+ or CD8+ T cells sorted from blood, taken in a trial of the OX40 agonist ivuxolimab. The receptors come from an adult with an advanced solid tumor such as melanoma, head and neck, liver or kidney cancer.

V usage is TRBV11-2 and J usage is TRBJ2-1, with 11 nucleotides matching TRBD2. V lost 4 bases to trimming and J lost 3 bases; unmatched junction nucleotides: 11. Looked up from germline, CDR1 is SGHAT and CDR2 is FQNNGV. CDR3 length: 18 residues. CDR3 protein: CASSSPGLAVLGYNEQFF. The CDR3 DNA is TGTGCCAGCAGCTCGCCGGGACTAGCGGTTCTAGGCTACAATGAGCAGTTCTTC.

CDR3 sequence reads: CASSQEPDMGWGRSYNEQFF. CDR3 coding DNA: TGCGCCAGCAGCCAAGAGCCTGACATGGGGTGGGGGAGGTCCTACAATGAGCAGTTCTTC. The V gene is TRBV4-3, the J gene TRBJ2-1, with a possible D match to TRBD2 (6 bases). With 0 bases removed from V and 1 base from J, the gap between germline ends came to 22 bases. There are 20 residues in the CDR3. The germline gives CDR1 LGHNA, CDR2 YSLEER.

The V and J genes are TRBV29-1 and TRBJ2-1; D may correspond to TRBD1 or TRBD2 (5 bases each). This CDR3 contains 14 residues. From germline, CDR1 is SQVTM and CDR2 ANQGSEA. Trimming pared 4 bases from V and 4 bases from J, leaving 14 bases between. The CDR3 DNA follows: TGCAGCGTTGCCGGGGCGGAGACGTACAATGAGCAGTTCTTC. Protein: CSVAGAETYNEQFF.